These T cell receptor beta chains were read from a single sample in a study of blood T cell repertoires in COVID-19. Using immunoSEQ multiplex PCR, the repertoire was profiled, and TCRdb retains in-frame clones only, with some absent. The table has about 120,000 clones, more than 60% seen once. Sample: peripheral blood. These receptors all come from a man in his sixties or seventies with acute or convalescent COVID-19. CDR3s include the opening cysteine and the closing phenylalanine or tryptophan. The order of the fields is J gene, V gene, D gene, CDR3 length, clone size, CDR3 protein, CDR3 DNA. The D gene is left open where the match is weak. Not all rows give a size; the values are once, few, many and, for expanded clones, a class.

TRBJ1-2	TRBV10-3	.	14	.	CAISRGGDIYGYTF	TGTGCCATCAGCAGGGGAGGGGATATCTATGGCTACACCTTC
TRBJ2-1	TRBV30	.	14	once	CAWSRASSYNEQFF	TGTGCCTGGTCCAGGGCTAGCTCCTACAATGAGCAGTTCTTC
TRBJ2-3	TRBV7-2	.	15	.	CASSLREFGTDTQYF	TGTGCCAGCAGCTTACGGGAATTTGGCACAGATACGCAGTATTTT
TRBJ2-3	TRBV7-9	TRBD2	15	.	CASSPGGLSTDTQYF	TGTGCCAGCAGCCCGGGGGGGCTAAGCACAGATACGCAGTATTTT
TRBJ2-7	TRBV3-1/TRBV3-2	.	14	.	CASSQGAAGLEQYF	TGTGCCAGCAGCCAAGGGGCCGCAGGACTCGAGCAGTACTTC
TRBJ2-5	TRBV5-1	TRBD1	14	.	CASSFRQGEETQYF	TGCGCCAGCAGCTTTCGACAGGGGGAAGAGACCCAGTACTTC
TRBJ2-5	TRBV24-1	TRBD2	15	.	CATRCSGSYQETQYF	TGTGCCACCAGATGTAGCGGGAGCTACCAAGAGACCCAGTACTTC
TRBJ1-5	TRBV7-2	TRBD1	15	.	CASSYQGTANQPQHF	TGTGCCAGCAGCTATCAAGGGACAGCTAATCAGCCCCAGCATTTT
TRBJ1-3	TRBV4-3	.	15	once	CASSLGLTSGNTIYF	TGCGCCAGCAGCCTGGGACTGACCTCTGGAAACACCATATATTTT
TRBJ1-5	TRBV5-1	TRBD1	15	.	CASSLVAGGNQPQHF	TGCGCCAGCAGCTTGGTTGCAGGGGGGAATCAGCCCCAGCATTTT
TRBJ2-1	TRBV11-3	TRBD2	15	.	CASSPGTSGGYEQFF	TGTGCCAGCAGCCCGGGGACTAGCGGGGGCTATGAGCAGTTCTTC
TRBJ2-5	TRBV9	TRBD2	15	.	CASSVLGGGQETQYF	TGTGCCAGCAGCGTGCTCGGCGGGGGGCAAGAGACCCAGTACTTC
TRBJ2-7	TRBV7-8	TRBD1	18	.	CASSLLTGRGDPTYEQYF	TGTGCCAGCAGCTTACTGACAGGGAGAGGGGATCCGACCTACGAGCAGTACTTC
TRBJ2-1	TRBV29-1	TRBD2	14	.	CSVRGGGANNEQFF	TGCAGCGTTCGGGGCGGGGGGGCGAACAATGAGCAGTTCTTC
TRBJ1-2	TRBV4-3	.	15	.	CASSQGGNRLYGYTF	TGCGCCAGCAGCCAAGGAGGAAATCGCCTCTATGGCTACACCTTC
TRBJ2-1	TRBV6-2/TRBV6-3	.	15	.	CASSGRSGVHNEQFF	TGTGCCAGCAGTGGCCGATCCGGGGTCCACAATGAGCAGTTCTTC
TRBJ2-7	TRBV5-1	.	17	.	CASSVGTSRKSSYEQYF	TGCGCCAGCAGCGTGGGGACTTCTAGAAAAAGCTCCTACGAGCAGTACTTC
TRBJ2-1	TRBV29-1	TRBD1	14	.	CSVRQGASYNEQFF	TGCAGCGTTCGACAGGGGGCGTCCTACAATGAGCAGTTCTTC
TRBJ2-3	TRBV4-3	TRBD2	18	.	CASSQSGGAPTSTDTQYF	TGCGCCAGCAGCCAGAGCGGGGGGGCCCCCACTAGCACAGATACGCAGTATTTT
TRBJ1-1	TRBV9	.	14	.	CASSAGAGHTEAFF	TGTGCCAGCAGCGCCGGCGCGGGTCACACTGAAGCTTTCTTT
TRBJ1-3	TRBV6-1	.	14	.	CASSEGAAGNTIYF	TGTGCCAGCAGTGAAGGGGCAGCAGGAAACACCATATATTTT
TRBJ1-4	TRBV5-5	TRBD1	16	once	CASSQGQGAFNEKLFF	TGTGCCAGCAGCCAAGGACAGGGGGCTTTTAATGAAAAACTGTTTTTT
TRBJ2-1	TRBV9	TRBD2	14	.	CASSLGTSGVEQFF	TGTGCCAGCAGCCTTGGGACTAGCGGGGTTGAGCAGTTCTTC
TRBJ1-2	TRBV2	.	13	.	CATRPPSSGGYTF	TGTGCCACTCGACCCCCCTCTTCCGGGGGCTACACCTTC
TRBJ1-4	TRBV5-1	.	17	few	CASSFQPRTDLNEKLFF	TGCGCCAGCAGCTTTCAGCCGAGGACAGACCTTAATGAAAAACTGTTTTTT
TRBJ1-1	TRBV14	.	15	.	CASSQVASRNTEAFF	TGTGCCAGCAGCCAAGTTGCCAGTCGGAACACTGAAGCTTTCTTT
TRBJ2-7	TRBV11-3	.	14	.	CASSSQSGAYEQYF	TGTGCCAGCAGTTCTCAGAGCGGAGCCTACGAGCAGTACTTC
TRBJ1-1	TRBV12-5	.	16	.	CASGLVIGQPNTEAFF	TGTGCTAGTGGTTTGGTAATAGGACAGCCGAACACTGAAGCTTTCTTT
TRBJ2-7	TRBV11-1	TRBD1	15	.	CASSLSRGPSYEQYF	TGTGCCAGCAGCTTAAGCAGGGGGCCATCCTACGAGCAGTACTTC
TRBJ2-3	TRBV6-4	TRBD2	16	few	CASSDSRGGASDTQYF	TGTGCCAGCAGTGACTCTCGCGGGGGGGCCTCAGATACGCAGTATTTT
TRBJ1-5	TRBV2	TRBD1	15	.	CASSGTGLRNQPQHF	TGTGCCAGCAGTGGGACAGGGTTGCGCAATCAGCCCCAGCATTTT
TRBJ1-2	TRBV9	.	14	many	CASSVAAQGYGYTF	TGTGCCAGCAGCGTAGCAGCCCAGGGGTATGGCTACACCTTC
TRBJ2-2	TRBV7-2	.	15	.	CASSLKGQWAGELFF	TGTGCCAGCAGCTTAAAGGGACAATGGGCCGGGGAGCTGTTTTTT
TRBJ1-2	TRBV6-5	.	12	.	CASSYPGHGYTF	TGTGCCAGCAGTTATCCCGGTCATGGCTACACCTTC
TRBJ2-5	TRBV4-1	TRBD1	15	.	CASSQDRQGQETQYF	TGCGCCAGCAGCCAAGATCGACAGGGACAAGAGACCCAGTACTTC
TRBJ1-1	TRBV19	.	14	.	CASRGETRDTEAFF	TGTGCCAGTAGAGGGGAAACTCGGGACACTGAAGCTTTCTTT
TRBJ1-5	TRBV4-3	.	13	.	CASSHGSNQPQHF	TGCGCCAGCAGCCACGGTAGCAATCAGCCCCAGCATTTT
TRBJ2-5	TRBV27	TRBD1	16	.	CASSGVDRGKEETQYF	TGTGCCAGCAGTGGGGTGGACAGGGGGAAGGAAGAGACCCAGTACTTC
TRBJ2-3	TRBV9	.	16	.	CASSAFGTRTTDTQYF	TGTGCCAGCAGCGCTTTCGGGACAAGGACCACAGATACGCAGTATTTT
TRBJ1-5	TRBV19	TRBD1	15	.	CASSIGQGVVQPQHF	TGTGCCAGTAGTATTGGGCAGGGGGTGGTACAGCCCCAGCATTTT
TRBJ1-6	TRBV7-2	TRBD1	14	few	CASSAGQGRSPLHF	TGTGCCAGCAGCGCCGGACAGGGTCGCTCACCCCTCCACTTT
TRBJ1-2	TRBV9	TRBD1	15	.	CASSVLTGGGNGYTF	TGTGCCAGCAGCGTGCTGACAGGGGGAGGAAATGGCTACACCTTC
TRBJ2-3	TRBV5-1	.	14	.	CASSLQGGTDTQYF	TGCGCCAGCAGCTTACAGGGTGGAACAGATACGCAGTATTTT
TRBJ2-1	TRBV7-2	.	15	.	CASSSSLGSYNEQFF	TGTGCCAGCAGCTCCTCTCTAGGCTCCTACAATGAGCAGTTCTTC
TRBJ2-7	TRBV4-2	.	17	.	CASSQDPPGTDSYEQYF	TGTGCCAGCAGCCAAGACCCCCCCGGGACTGACTCCTACGAGCAGTACTTC
TRBJ2-7	TRBV7-6	TRBD1	13	.	CASSSYRGYEQYF	TGTGCCAGCAGCTCCTACAGGGGCTACGAGCAGTACTTC
TRBJ2-5	TRBV4-3	TRBD1	14	.	CASSQGDRGETQYF	TGCGCCAGCAGCCAAGGAGACAGGGGAGAGACCCAGTACTTC
TRBJ1-6	TRBV18	.	13	.	CASSSAYNSPLHF	TGTGCCAGCTCGTCCGCCTATAATTCACCCCTCCACTTT
TRBJ2-7	TRBV11-2	TRBD1	15	.	CASRPPGTETYEQYF	TGTGCCAGCAGACCCCCCGGGACAGAGACCTACGAGCAGTACTTC
TRBJ2-4	TRBV12-3/TRBV12-4	.	12	few	CASRDNRNIQYF	TGTGCCAGCCGGGACAACCGAAACATTCAGTACTTC